This is a list of T cell receptor beta chains from one sample in a study of shared clonotypes between healthy human individuals. Sequenced by immunoSEQ multiplex PCR; TCRdb stores in-frame clones only, minus some. The data hold about 2.3 million clones, with 80% to 95% observed a single time. Material for sequencing was naive CD4+ T cells from PBMCs. The receptor set was obtained from a man younger than 35 in good health. Some clones in this sample may be carry-over from other donors' samples. Each CDR3 is given with its conserved first and last residue. Size is stated for part of the rows, as once, few or many counts, or as a class when the clone is expanded.

V gene	clone size	CDR3 protein
TRBV5-1	.	CASSFSGGREPQHF
TRBV27	.	CASRSGQGAFSPLHF
TRBV30	.	CAWSGIRPGGVLYEQYF
TRBV16	.	CASSQGQDRLYGYTF
TRBV10-3	once	CAISRSGTSGSYEQYF
TRBV28	.	CASSQDGTDTQYF
TRBV6-1	.	CASSVRAVGTGSYEQYF
TRBV28	.	CASRVGGIVDTQYF
TRBV7-8	.	CASSFTSGSWETQYF
TRBV9	.	CASSARLAAGTGELFF
TRBV5-1	.	CASSLTSGSVEQYF
TRBV2	once	CASSGSSFTDTQYF
TRBV15	.	CATSGRGSYGYTF
TRBV5-1	.	CASSDTRLGGHYGYTF
TRBV5-1	.	CASSLSGTGFNTGELFF
TRBV5-4	.	CASSPGLGGGEKLFF
TRBV11-2	.	CASSSRTSAQFF
TRBV9	.	CASSVVSRPPYNEQFF
TRBV5-1	.	CASSPGGIAAPETQYF
TRBV11-3	.	CASSLNTGGAHDEQFF
TRBV6-5	.	CASRSGQGNFGYTF
TRBV5-4	once	CASSRSGTVSYNEQFF
TRBV9	once	CASSERTSGRLDTQYF
TRBV11-2	.	CASSPGRGQGNTEAFF
TRBV28	.	CASSLSREGRETQYF
TRBV21-1	.	CASSKARTSGRLRTDTQYF